This T cell receptor beta chain was identified during a study of blood T cell repertoires in COVID-19. Study summary: The samples span acute and convalescent COVID-19 from the United States, Italy and Spain.

The method was immunoSEQ multiplex PCR; TCRdb's version includes in-frame clones alone and lacks a portion of them. The sample includes about 200,000 clones, 85% seen only once; the top ten take less than 5.5%. Trimming removed 1 base from V and 5 bases from J; junction bases left unmatched: 4. The CDR3 extends over 14 amino acids. In germline, CDR1 is GTSNPN, CDR2 SVGIG (reference sequence). Sequencing was performed on peripheral blood. This receptor was identified in a woman older than 75 with acute or convalescent COVID-19. The J gene is TRBJ1-5, the V gene TRBV30, with 8 nucleotides matching TRBD1. The CDR3 protein is CAWSELQGDQPQHF. The CDR3 coding sequence is TGTGCCTGGAGTGAATTACAGGGGGATCAGCCCCAGCATTTT.